A single sample is the source of the 24 T cell receptor beta chains below, sequenced in a study of PD-L1 blockade in urothelial cancer. Sequencing used immunoSEQ multiplex PCR; TCRdb keeps in-frame clones, though not all of them. The sample yields 45,000 to 55,000 clones, 75% to 90% seen once. Time point described: pretreatment peripheral blood. This sample comprised PBMCs, obtained around atezolizumab (anti-PD-L1) treatment. The source is a man between 50 and 59 years old with urothelial cancer.

The chain recombines TRBV7-9 with TRBJ2-3; D is possibly TRBD2 (7 bases). Trimming took off 1 base at V and 4 bases at J, with 15 bases between the two ends. This CDR3 is built from 16 residues. CDR1 SEHNR and CDR2 FQNEAQ come from the germline V gene (reference sequence). CDR3 DNA sequence: TGTGCCAGCAGCTTAGAAGGGGGGGCCCCGTCAGATACGCAGTATTTT. It encodes CASSLEGGAPSDTQYF. The full variable domain, in which reference TRBV7-9 and TRBJ2-3 provide the parts outside the CDR3, is DTGVSQNPRHKITKRGQNVTFRCDPISEHNRLYWYRQTLGQGPEFLTYFQNEAQLEKSRLLSDRFSAERPKGSFSTLEIQRTEQGDSAMYLCASSLEGGAPSDTQYFGPGTRLTVL.

The rearrangement uses TRBV19 and TRBJ2-7; weak D call: TRBD2 (6 bases). CDR3 size: 17 residues. The V end lost 3 bases, the J end lost 0 bases, and 18 bases lay between the germline ends. CDR1 and CDR2 (germline): LNHDA, SQIVND (reference sequence). In DNA form, the CDR3 reads TGTGCCAGTAGTATTCGCGGGGCAGGTTTAAGCTCCTACGAGCAGTACTTC. Its translation is CASSIRGAGLSSYEQYF. The complete variable domain, with remaining parts taken from reference TRBV19 and TRBJ2-7, reads DGGITQSPKYLFRKEGQNVTLSCEQNLNHDAMYWYRQDPGQGLRLIYYSQIVNDFQKGDIAEGYSVSREKKESFPLTVTSAQKNPTAFYLCASSIRGAGLSSYEQYFGPGTRLTVT.

The chain recombines TRBV7-2 with TRBJ2-7; D remains ambiguous. V was pared by 0 bases and J by 9 bases, with 15 bases between. Germline V gene sequence: CDR1 SGHTA, CDR2 FQGNSA. The CDR3 sequence is 14 residues long. The CDR3 DNA follows: TGTGCCAGCAGCTTAGCGACGATTCACTCGGGGCAGTACTTC. Translated: CASSLATIHSGQYF.

The chain carries TRBV9 and TRBJ2-5, with D possibly matching TRBD1 (5 bases). Germline V gives CDR1 SGDLS, CDR2 YYNGEE. The CDR3 runs to 17 residues. Trimming pared 0 bases from V and 1 base from J, leaving 16 bases between. DNA for the CDR3: TGTGCCAGCAGCGTAGGAGGCCGCCAGGGTGGCCAAGAGACCCAGTACTTC. This sequence encodes CASSVGGRQGGQETQYF.

The chain is built from TRBV5-1 and TRBJ2-5; TRBD1 agrees at 8 bases. V was pared by 7 bases and J by 7 bases, with 6 bases of the junction left unmatched. The germline V gene encodes CDR1 SGHRS and CDR2 YFSETQ. The CDR3 runs to 12 residues. CDR3 sequence reads: CASGDRSGTQYF. DNA of the CDR3: TGCGCCAGCGGGGACAGGTCTGGGACCCAGTACTTC.

The chain employs TRBV19 and TRBJ2-3, with D possibly matching TRBD1 (6 bases). This CDR3 has 14 residues. Trimming removed 4 bases at V and 6 bases at J, with 14 bases between. Germline CDR1 LNHDA, CDR2 SQIVND (reference sequence). CDR3 in DNA: TGTGCCAGTAGTACAGGGACAACAGGCGATACGCAGTATTTT. It is translated as CASSTGTTGDTQYF.

The chain links TRBV4-3 to TRBJ2-7; 8 nucleotides match TRBD1. Germline loops: CDR1 LGHNA, CDR2 YSLEER. V shed 1 base and J 4 bases; nucleotides not matched to a gene: 9. The CDR3 length is 16 residues. In DNA form, the CDR3 reads TGCGCCAGCAGCCAAGGGACAGGGAGCGGTCGTTACGAGCAGTACTTC. As protein: CASSQGTGSGRYEQYF.

The chain is built from TRBV7-9 and TRBJ2-2; no firm D call. The V end lost 1 base, the J end lost 3 bases, and 6 bases lay between the germline ends. Germline CDR1 SEHNR, CDR2 FQNEAQ (reference sequence). This CDR3 is built from 14 residues. CDR3 loop: CASSLELDTGELFF. In nucleotides, the CDR3 is TGTGCCAGCAGCTTAGAACTCGACACCGGGGAGCTGTTTTTT.

The rearrangement joins TRBV15 to TRBJ2-7; D possibly corresponds to TRBD1 (6 bases). In germline, CDR1 is LNHNV, CDR2 YYDKDF (reference sequence). Trimming cost V 0 bases and J 2 bases, with 8 bases left between them. The CDR3 spans 14 residues. The CDR3 DNA sequence: TGTGCCACCAGCAGAGATGGGACAACCTACGAGCAGTACTTC. Amino acids: CATSRDGTTYEQYF.

The chain combines TRBV27 with TRBJ2-7; 7 bases line up with TRBD1. This CDR3 contains 15 residues. V shed 0 bases, J shed 2 bases, and the junction held 4 bases outside the gene matches. Germline V gene data show CDR1 as MNHEY and CDR2 as SMNVEV (reference sequence). CDR3 sequence (DNA): TGTGCCAGCAGTTTATCGATGGGACAGCCCTACGAGCAGTACTTC. This gives the protein CASSLSMGQPYEQYF.

This sequence joins TRBV6-1 and TRBJ2-2; D remains ambiguous. Trimming stripped 6 bases from V and 1 base from J, with 15 bases between. There are 16 residues in the CDR3. Germline CDR1 reads MNHNS; CDR2 reads SASEGT. This CDR3 is CASREMPTVNTGELFF. The CDR3 DNA reads as TGTGCCAGCAGAGAAATGCCCACTGTGAACACCGGGGAGCTGTTTTTT.

The chain recombines TRBV18 with TRBJ2-5; 9 nucleotides agree with TRBD1. The ends lost 6 bases at V and 2 bases at J; junction bases unmatched: 7. Germline V CDR1 and CDR2: KGHSH, LQKENI. The CDR3 totals 15 residues. This CDR3 is CASSPDRGLQETQYF. Written as DNA, the CDR3 is TGTGCCAGCTCCCCGGACAGGGGATTACAAGAGACCCAGTACTTC.

Only one count was recorded for this clone. One end of the junction fails to match germline, which may point to a read error. The J gene is TRBJ2-3, the V gene TRBV19, with 12 bases that match TRBD2. CDR3 length: 11 residues. CDR1 and CDR2 from the germline V gene are LNHDA and SQIVND (reference sequence). The DNA for the CDR3 is TGTGCCAGTACTAGCGGGGGGGCACAGTTTTTT. It encodes CASTSGGAQFF.

V is TRBV5-1 and J is TRBJ1-4; D may be TRBD1 (6 bases). Trimming left V 0 bases short and J 3 bases short, with 12 bases between. The germline CDR1 and CDR2 sequences are SGHRS and YFSETQ. CDR3 size: 16 residues. CDR3 in amino acids: CASSLGHEGANEKLFF. CDR3 DNA: TGCGCCAGCAGCTTGGGTCATGAGGGGGCTAATGAAAAACTGTTTTTT. Using reference TRBV5-1 and TRBJ1-4 for the parts outside the CDR3, the full variable domain is KAGVTQTPRYLIKTRGQQVTLSCSPISGHRSVSWYQQTPGQGLQFLFEYFSETQRNKGNFPGRFSGRQFSNSRSEMNVSTLELGDSALYLCASSLGHEGANEKLFFGSGTQLSVL.

This rearrangement joins TRBV18 to TRBJ2-3; weak D call: TRBD1 (5 bases). The CDR3 is 13 amino acids. Germline loops: CDR1 KGHSH, CDR2 LQKENI. V was pared by 6 bases and J by 5 bases, with 12 bases between. The CDR3 region is CASSLLTGDTQYF. The DNA of the CDR3 is TGTGCCAGCTCGTTATTAACAGGAGATACGCAGTATTTT.

J is TRBJ2-5 and V is TRBV6-1, with a tentative D call TRBD2 (6 bases). The V gene's germline CDR1 is MNHNS and CDR2 SASEGT. Deletions cut 2 bases from V and 0 bases from J, with 13 bases between. The CDR3 has 16 amino acids. The chain's CDR3 is CASSESAGPYQETQYF. CDR3 DNA sequence: TGTGCCAGCAGTGAATCTGCGGGACCGTACCAAGAGACCCAGTACTTC.

The CDR3 sequence is CASSSRQGSYEQYF. In DNA form, the CDR3 reads TGTGCCAGCAGCAGTCGACAGGGCTCCTACGAGCAGTACTTC. V is TRBV11-2 and J is TRBJ2-7; 7 bases fit TRBD1. This CDR3 contains 14 residues. Trimming cost V 5 bases and J 0 bases; bases outside gene matches: 4. The germline V gene has CDR1 SGHAT and CDR2 FQNNGV. Based on the CDR3 plus reference TRBV11-2 and TRBJ2-7, the full variable domain is EAGVAQSPRYKIIEKRQSVAFWCNPISGHATLYWYQQILGQGPKLLIQFQNNGVVDDSQLPKDRFSAERLKGVDSTLKIQPAKLEDSAVYLCASSSRQGSYEQYFGPGTRLTVT.

The chain employs TRBV5-5 and TRBJ2-7; no definite D call. Trimming shortened V by 0 bases and J by 2 bases, and 15 bases separated the two germline ends. The CDR3 spans 16 residues. Germline CDR1 SGHKS, CDR2 YYEKEE (reference sequence). The CDR3 DNA is TGTGCCAGCAGCTTGGTGCAGGCACCATCCCCCTACGAGCAGTACTTC. Translated: CASSLVQAPSPYEQYF.

The CDR3 here is CASSAGGGTGELFF. The DNA for the CDR3 is TGTGCCAGCAGTGCCGGGGGGGGCACCGGGGAGCTGTTTTTT. V gene TRBV6-4 combines with J gene TRBJ2-2; the match to TRBD2 covers 8 bases. Trimming removed 4 bases from V and 4 bases from J; junction bases left unmatched: 2. Germline V gives CDR1 MRHNA, CDR2 SNTAGT. There are 14 residues in the CDR3.

The sample holds one count of this clone. The J gene is TRBJ2-3, the V gene TRBV19; possibly TRBD2 for D (5 bases). The V gene's germline CDR1 is LNHDA and CDR2 SQIVND (reference sequence). Trimming removed 5 bases at V and 7 bases at J, with 13 bases between. The length of the CDR3 is 13 residues. CDR3 DNA: TGTGCCAGTAGTCCCTCGACTATAAATACGCAGTATTTT. This encodes CASSPSTINTQYF.

This CDR3 reads CASSPLGLPASYEQYF. The CDR3 DNA follows: TGTGCCAGCAGTCCTCTGGGACTCCCGGCTTCATACGAGCAGTACTTC. The J gene is TRBJ2-7, the V gene TRBV27, with TRBD2 as a possible D gene (6 bases). The germline V and J ends were trimmed by 5 bases and 4 bases, with 21 bases remaining between them. This CDR3 is 16 amino acids long. The germline V gene encodes CDR1 MNHEY and CDR2 SMNVEV (reference sequence).

This clone was observed a few times. The J gene is TRBJ2-1, the V gene TRBV7-9; 9 nucleotides match TRBD2. Germline V gene data show CDR1 as SEHNR and CDR2 as FQNEAQ (reference sequence). The CDR3 runs to 13 residues. Trimming at V came to 5 bases and at J to 5 bases, leaving 1 base not matched to a gene. As DNA, the CDR3 is TGTGCCAGCAGCCGACTAGCGGACAATGAGCAGTTCTTC. This sequence encodes CASSRLADNEQFF.

DNA of the CDR3: TGCGCCAGCAAGGGGCAGGGCAATGAAAAACTGTTTTTT. This encodes CASKGQGNEKLFF. This chain uses TRBV10-2 with TRBJ1-4; D is perhaps TRBD1 (5 bases). Germline V gives CDR1 WSHSY, CDR2 SAAADI. The CDR3 has 13 residues. The V end was cut by 7 bases, the J end by 5 bases, with 11 bases between.

CDR3 amino acids: CASSVAQTVYNEQFF. The CDR3 nucleotides are TGTGCCAGCAGCGTAGCCCAGACTGTCTACAATGAGCAGTTCTTC. The J gene is TRBJ2-1, the V gene TRBV9; D is undetermined. V was shortened by 0 bases and J by 3 bases, with 10 bases between the two germline ends. CDR3 length equals 15 residues. The V gene's germline CDR1 is SGDLS and CDR2 YYNGEE. Full variable domain (rest looked up from reference TRBV9 and TRBJ2-1): DSGVTQTPKHLITATGQRVTLRCSPRSGDLSVYWYQQSLDQGLQFLIQYYNGEERAKGNILERFSAQQFPDLHSELNLSSLELGDSALYFCASSVAQTVYNEQFFGPGTRLTVL.